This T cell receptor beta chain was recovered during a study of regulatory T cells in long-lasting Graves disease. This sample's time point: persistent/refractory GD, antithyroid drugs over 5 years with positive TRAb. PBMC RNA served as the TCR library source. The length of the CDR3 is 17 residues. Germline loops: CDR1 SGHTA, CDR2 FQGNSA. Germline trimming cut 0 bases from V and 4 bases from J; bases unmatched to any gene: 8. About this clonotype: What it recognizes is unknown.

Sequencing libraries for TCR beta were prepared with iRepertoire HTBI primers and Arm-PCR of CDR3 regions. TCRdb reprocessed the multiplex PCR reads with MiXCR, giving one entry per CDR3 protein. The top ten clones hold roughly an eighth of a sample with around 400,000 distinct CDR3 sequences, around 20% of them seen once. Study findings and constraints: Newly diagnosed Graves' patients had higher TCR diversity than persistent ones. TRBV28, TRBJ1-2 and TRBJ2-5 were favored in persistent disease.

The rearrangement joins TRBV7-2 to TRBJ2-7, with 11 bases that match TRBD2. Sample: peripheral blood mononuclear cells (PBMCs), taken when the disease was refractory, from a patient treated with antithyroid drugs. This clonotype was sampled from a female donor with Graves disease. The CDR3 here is CASSLALLTSGRYEQYF. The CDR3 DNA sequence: TGTGCCAGCAGCTTAGCGCTCCTCACTAGCGGGAGATACGAGCAGTACTTC.